A single sample gave rise to the 19 T cell receptor beta chains below, sequenced in a study of cytomegalovirus exposure and HLA in healthy donors. The primer mix had 60 Vbeta and 13 Jbeta primers. Repertoires were generated with immunoSEQ multiplex PCR, while TCRdb's copy carries only in-frame clones and drops some. The top ten clones hold 6% to 7.5% of a sample with about 170,000 clones, around 80% of them seen once. The sample consisted of PBMCs. The receptors stem from a man between 25 and 39 years old in good health and CMV-seropositive.

The genes are TRBV7-8 and TRBJ2-7; maybe TRBD2 (5 bases). The germline V gene has CDR1 SGHVS and CDR2 FQNEAQ. The CDR3 runs 18 residues. V was pared by 4 bases and J by 0 bases, with 22 bases between. CDR3 sequence: CASSSKRRSEVVSYEQYF. CDR3 sequence (DNA): TGTGCCAGCAGCTCGAAACGGCGTAGCGAAGTGGTCTCCTACGAGCAGTACTTC.

V gene TRBV11-2 combines with J gene TRBJ1-4, with D possibly matching TRBD1 (6 bases). The V end was cut by 1 base, the J end by 7 bases, with 13 bases between. The CDR3 totals 15 residues. CDR1 and CDR2 from the germline V gene are SGHAT and FQNNGV. The chain's CDR3 is CASSLGGQGFEKLFF. In DNA form, the CDR3 reads TGTGCCAGCAGCTTAGGGGGCCAGGGGTTTGAAAAACTGTTTTTT.

The V gene is TRBV27, the J gene TRBJ2-7; no definite D call. The germline V and J ends were trimmed by 4 bases and 6 bases, with 7 bases remaining between them. CDR3 length equals 11 residues. Germline V gene lookup returns CDR1 MNHEY and CDR2 SMNVEV (reference sequence). CDR3 in DNA: TGTGCCAGCAGTTCGCTCGGCGAGCAGTACTTC. Translated, it gives CASSSLGEQYF.

As concerns this clone: The sample contains more than one DNA sequence encoding this CDR3. The chain has TRBV27 and TRBJ1-3; unclear D gene. CDR1 is MNHEY and CDR2 is SMNVEV in the germline V gene (reference sequence). Trimming took off 0 bases at V and 4 bases at J, with 4 bases between the two ends. The length of the CDR3 is 13 residues. DNA of the CDR3: TGTGCCAGCAGTTTATCGCAGGGAAACACCATATATTTT. This codes for CASSLSQGNTIYF.

The chain is built from TRBV18 and TRBJ2-1, with 8 bases identical to TRBD1. The trim removed 2 bases at V and 4 bases at J, leaving 4 bases unmatched. This CDR3 comprises 15 residues. Germline CDR1 reads KGHSH; CDR2 reads LQKENI. Here the CDR3 DNA reads TGTGCCAGCTCACCAGGACAGGGCCGATACAATGAGCAGTTCTTC. Its protein product is CASSPGQGRYNEQFF.

The sample holds one count of this clone. The J gene is TRBJ2-5, the V gene TRBV29-1, with D tentatively TRBD1 (5 bases). The CDR3 consists of 16 residues. Germline V CDR1 and CDR2: SQVTM, ANQGSEA. Trimming took 2 bases from V and 0 from J, leaving 16 bases between them. CDR3 sequence: CSVESQGHLYQETQYF. CDR3 nucleotides: TGCAGCGTTGAATCCCAAGGACACTTGTACCAAGAGACCCAGTACTTC.

This clone was seen just once. The V gene is TRBV11-3, the J gene TRBJ1-2, with 10 bases that match TRBD1. CDR1 and CDR2 (germline): SGHNT, YENEEA. This CDR3 has 16 amino acids. V trimming: 3 bases; J trimming: 5 bases; junction bases outside the gene matches: 9. The CDR3 protein is CASSFDPGQGSYGYTF. The DNA of the CDR3 is TGTGCCAGCAGCTTCGACCCGGGACAGGGGTCGTATGGCTACACCTTC.

This clone was counted a few times. The chain employs TRBV27 and TRBJ2-7; D is possibly TRBD2 (5 bases). Germline V lookup: CDR1 MNHEY, CDR2 SMNVEV (reference sequence). CDR3 length: 15 amino acids. With 2 bases removed from V and 3 bases from J, the gap between germline ends came to 14 bases. The CDR3 bases are TGTGCCAGCAGTTTAGTAGGCGGGCAGAGCTACGAGCAGTACTTC. Translation: CASSLVGGQSYEQYF.

The CDR3 nucleotides are TGTGCCAGCTTGATGGGGGGACGGCAGTACTTC. This translates into CASLMGGRQYF. The chain has TRBV2 and TRBJ2-7; D possibly corresponds to TRBD2 (6 bases). The CDR3 runs 11 residues. Germline CDR1 and CDR2: SNHLY and FYNNEI. The V and J ends lost 8 bases and 9 bases respectively, with 14 bases between them.

Only a few counts were recorded for this clone. V gene TRBV6-1 combines with J gene TRBJ2-7, with TRBD1 as a possible D gene (6 bases). The germline CDR1 and CDR2 sequences are MNHNS and SASEGT. Between the trimmed V and J ends, which lost 4 bases and 7 bases, there was a span of 14 bases. This CDR3 contains 13 residues. For the CDR3, the DNA is TGTGCCAGCAGTGGAAACAGGGCTGTTGAGCAGTACTTC. Translated, it gives CASSGNRAVEQYF.

The CDR3 nucleotides read TGTGCCAGTACCTATCTGTGGGGGGAGGGCCGCTACGAGCAGTACTTC. This gives the protein CASTYLWGEGRYEQYF. The gene calls are TRBV19 and TRBJ2-7; 7 bases are a match to TRBD2. Germline V lookup: CDR1 LNHDA, CDR2 SQIVND (reference sequence). V lost 7 bases, J lost 3 bases, and 15 bases stayed unmatched. The CDR3 is made up of 16 amino acids. Full variable domain (missing parts from reference TRBV19 and TRBJ2-7): DGGITQSPKYLFRKEGQNVTLSCEQNLNHDAMYWYRQDPGQGLRLIYYSQIVNDFQKGDIAEGYSVSREKKESFPLTVTSAQKNPTAFYLCASTYLWGEGRYEQYFGPGTRLTVT.

The V and J genes are TRBV6-6 and TRBJ1-2; 9 nucleotides match TRBD1. V shed 2 bases and J 5 bases; nucleotides not matched to a gene: 6. This CDR3 is 15 amino acids long. Germline lookup yields CDR1 MNHNY and CDR2 SVGAGI (reference sequence). The CDR3 is CASSYIWTGEYGYTF. DNA for the CDR3: TGTGCCAGCAGTTACATTTGGACAGGGGAGTATGGCTACACCTTC.

This chain joins TRBV28 and TRBJ1-1; no clear D gene. V was pared by 2 bases and J by 5 bases, with 18 bases between. The CDR3 has 16 residues. Germline loops: CDR1 MDHEN, CDR2 SYDVKM. The CDR3 DNA reads as TGTGCCAGCAGTTTAAGCCGGAACACCCGGGGTACTGAAGCTTTCTTT. Amino acid sequence: CASSLSRNTRGTEAFF. The whole variable domain, filled in from reference TRBV28 and TRBJ1-1, reads DVKVTQSSRYLVKRTGEKVFLECVQDMDHENMFWYRQDPGLGLRLIYFSYDVKMKEKGDIPEGYSVSREKKERFSLILESASTNQTSMYLCASSLSRNTRGTEAFFGQGTRLTVV.

The V call is TRBV6-6, the J call TRBJ1-5; 8 bases fit TRBD1. J gave up 6 bases and V 2 bases, and 6 bases lay outside the gene matches. The CDR3 sequence is 15 residues long. CDR1 and CDR2 from the germline V gene are MNHNY and SVGAGI (reference sequence). The CDR3 here is CASSYRTGNRQPQHF. CDR3 in DNA: TGTGCCAGCAGTTACAGGACAGGGAATCGTCAGCCCCAGCATTTT.

V gene TRBV11-2 combines with J gene TRBJ1-1; D might be TRBD1 (5 bases). Germline CDR1 SGHAT, CDR2 FQNNGV. The CDR3 is 12 residues long. V lost 3 bases to trimming and J lost 5 bases, with 7 bases between them. The CDR3 nucleotides are TGTGCCAGCAGCTTTGGGGGGACTGAAGCTTTCTTT. As protein: CASSFGGTEAFF.

J is TRBJ2-5 and V is TRBV11-2; 9 nucleotides line up with TRBD2. After removal of 5 bases from V and 3 bases from J, the junction contained 7 bases not matched to a gene. The CDR3 loop spans 15 amino acids. Germline CDR1 and CDR2: SGHAT and FQNNGV. The CDR3 here is CASSETGTSKETQYF. In DNA, the CDR3 is TGTGCCAGCAGCGAAACCGGGACTAGCAAAGAGACCCAGTACTTC.

J is TRBJ2-5 and V is TRBV7-9; D is unclear. V gave up 1 base and J gave up 5 bases, with 14 bases separating them. The CDR3 consists of 15 residues. Germline values: CDR1 SEHNR, CDR2 FQNEAQ (reference sequence). The CDR3: CASSLVAERRETQYF. The CDR3 region has the DNA TGTGCCAGCAGCTTAGTGGCGGAGAGGCGGGAGACCCAGTACTTC.

Here the CDR3 reads CASSVGAATFQETQYF. As DNA, the CDR3 is TGTGCCAGCAGCGTAGGGGCAGCTACTTTCCAAGAGACCCAGTACTTC. The chain links TRBV9 to TRBJ2-5; D remains ambiguous. V was trimmed by 0 bases and J by 1 base, leaving 13 bases between them. From germline, CDR1 is SGDLS and CDR2 YYNGEE. CDR3 length: 16 amino acids. Variable domain in full (rest from reference TRBV9 and TRBJ2-5): DSGVTQTPKHLITATGQRVTLRCSPRSGDLSVYWYQQSLDQGLQFLIQYYNGEERAKGNILERFSAQQFPDLHSELNLSSLELGDSALYFCASSVGAATFQETQYFGPGTRLLVL.

The genes are TRBV10-3 and TRBJ2-1; TRBD2 matches 13 bases. Unmatched junction bases numbered 4, after V lost 3 bases and J lost 5 bases. Per germline, CDR1 ENHRY and CDR2 SYGVKD. The CDR3 is made up of 16 amino acids. The chain's CDR3 is CAISDTSGGVNNEQFF. As DNA, the CDR3 is TGTGCCATCAGTGACACTAGCGGGGGGGTGAACAATGAGCAGTTCTTC.